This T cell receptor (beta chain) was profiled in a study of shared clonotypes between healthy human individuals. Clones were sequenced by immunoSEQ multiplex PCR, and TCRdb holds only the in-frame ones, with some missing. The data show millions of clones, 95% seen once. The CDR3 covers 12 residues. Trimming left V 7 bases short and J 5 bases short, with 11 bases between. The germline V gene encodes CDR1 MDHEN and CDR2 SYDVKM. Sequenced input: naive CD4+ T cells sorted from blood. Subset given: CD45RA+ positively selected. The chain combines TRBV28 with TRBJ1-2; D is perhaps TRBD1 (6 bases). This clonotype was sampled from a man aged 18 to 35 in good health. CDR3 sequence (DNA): TGTGCCAGCATTCACCAGGGGTATGGCTACACCTTC. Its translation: CASIHQGYGYTF.